These T cell receptor beta chains were read from a single sample in a study of blood T cell repertoires in COVID-19. Assay: immunoSEQ multiplex PCR; the TCRdb copy retains only in-frame clones and omits some. The profile shows about 210,000 clones, around 86% of them singletons. Material for sequencing was PBMCs or T cells enriched from blood (not recorded which). These receptors all stem from a man aged 40-49 years with acute COVID-19. Each CDR3 is given with its conserved first and last residue. Fields, in order: V gene, CDR3 length, CDR3 protein.

V gene: TRBV6-4; CDR3 length: 16; CDR3 protein: CASSDFAGGPNYGYTF
V gene: TRBV7-9; CDR3 length: 13; CDR3 protein: CASSLDARDIQYF
V gene: TRBV5-5; CDR3 length: 16; CDR3 protein: CASSPGLAGDAETQYF
V gene: TRBV11-2; CDR3 length: 16; CDR3 protein: CASRPVTGGLYNEQFF
V gene: TRBV4-1; CDR3 length: 14; CDR3 protein: CASSQAGVSYEQYF
V gene: TRBV27; CDR3 length: 15; CDR3 protein: CASSLSGTSGYEQYF
V gene: TRBV10-3; CDR3 length: 17; CDR3 protein: CAIRGERWSGKADTQYF
V gene: TRBV28; CDR3 length: 12; CDR3 protein: CASSPSPVTQYF
V gene: TRBV29-1; CDR3 length: 13; CDR3 protein: CSVEDQGVAEAFF
V gene: TRBV5-6; CDR3 length: 18; CDR3 protein: CASSFHAVSGVVADTQYF
V gene: TRBV28; CDR3 length: 16; CDR3 protein: CASSFAPERGPYEQYF
V gene: TRBV5-1; CDR3 length: 17; CDR3 protein: CASSLVLAGGPENIQYF
V gene: TRBV6-5; CDR3 length: 14; CDR3 protein: CASSLRRDQETQYF
V gene: TRBV5-4; CDR3 length: 12; CDR3 protein: CASSFRSETQYF
V gene: TRBV7-9; CDR3 length: 14; CDR3 protein: CASSLETTTYEQYF
V gene: TRBV11-3; CDR3 length: 16; CDR3 protein: CASSLVPSRRYEKLFF
V gene: TRBV18; CDR3 length: 16; CDR3 protein: CASSPPRGAGEDTQYF
V gene: TRBV7-9; CDR3 length: 14; CDR3 protein: CASSLSGTGREQYF
V gene: TRBV15; CDR3 length: 15; CDR3 protein: CATSRGGGARSPLHF
V gene: TRBV6-2/TRBV6-3; CDR3 length: 14; CDR3 protein: CASSGTGGNQPQHF
V gene: TRBV24-1; CDR3 length: 20; CDR3 protein: CATSASPGQGGSGSSYEQYF
V gene: TRBV28; CDR3 length: 14; CDR3 protein: CASSLGTGVYTIYF
V gene: TRBV7-8; CDR3 length: 14; CDR3 protein: CASSPFGVGTEAFF
V gene: TRBV6-1; CDR3 length: 17; CDR3 protein: CASSDVWWREVTDTQYF
V gene: TRBV18; CDR3 length: 13; CDR3 protein: CASSQGMNTEAFF
V gene: TRBV7-9; CDR3 length: 11; CDR3 protein: CASGPRDHAYF
V gene: TRBV5-1; CDR3 length: 14; CDR3 protein: CASSFGLADNEQFF
V gene: TRBV10-3; CDR3 length: 15; CDR3 protein: CAISFLRDSTYEQYF
V gene: TRBV27; CDR3 length: 15; CDR3 protein: CASSLLAGGYNEQFF
V gene: TRBV10-1; CDR3 length: 12; CDR3 protein: CASSPEGYEQYF
V gene: TRBV27; CDR3 length: 16; CDR3 protein: CASSLSGVGGRYEQYF
V gene: TRBV19; CDR3 length: 14; CDR3 protein: CASSPQTSVDEQFF